This T cell receptor beta chain came from a study of blood T cell repertoires in COVID-19. Overall study: Specimens from acute and convalescent COVID-19 originated in the United States, Italy and Spain. The cDNA or gDNA used as material had been derived from T cells, B-cell-depleted T cells, or PBMCs.

The CDR3 is made up of 13 amino acids. The germline V gene encodes CDR1 LNHDA and CDR2 SQIVND (reference sequence). The J segment lost 5 bases and the V segment lost 5 bases, leaving 2 bases of the junction unmatched. Original processing notes: Reference gene primers were amplified, and this amplification served to estimate nucleated cell counts. Profiled with immunoSEQ multiplex PCR; TCRdb holds only in-frame clones, not every one. The V and J calls and clone size are taken from that table; D and trimming were inferred from the DNA. Here the sample spans 200,000 or so clones, 84% being singletons. The gene calls are TRBV19 and TRBJ2-5; 10 positions agree with TRBD1. This receptor was identified in a human donor in a cohort sampled during active COVID-19. Sample: peripheral blood. In DNA, the CDR3 is TGTGCCAGTAGTTCGACAGGGGGCGAGACCCAGTACTTC. The encoded protein is CASSSTGGETQYF.